This T cell receptor (beta chain) was sequenced during a study of response to subunit inactivated influenza vaccine. Overall study findings and caveats: The authors suggested that every seasonal influenza vaccination recruits few new T cells.

The table lists this clonotype with a few counts. Its antigen is currently unknown. TCRdb redid the calling of the RT-PCR reads with MiXCR, one entry per CDR3 protein. This table holds over 750,000 distinct CDR3 sequences, roughly 20% found once. Per germline, CDR1 SGHRS and CDR2 YFSETQ. Trimming removed 3 bases from V and 3 bases from J, with 12 bases in between. CDR3 length: 15 amino acids. The TCR originated in a man aged 45-65 years who received an inactivated influenza vaccine. The chain links TRBV5-1 to TRBJ2-2, with D possibly called TRBD1 or TRBD2 (5 bases each). The sequenced sample was PBMCs from blood, obtained less than 6 days after vaccination. The CDR3 region is CASSSGTVYTGELFF. Here the CDR3 DNA reads TGCGCCAGCAGCTCCGGGACGGTCTACACCGGGGAGCTGTTTTTT.